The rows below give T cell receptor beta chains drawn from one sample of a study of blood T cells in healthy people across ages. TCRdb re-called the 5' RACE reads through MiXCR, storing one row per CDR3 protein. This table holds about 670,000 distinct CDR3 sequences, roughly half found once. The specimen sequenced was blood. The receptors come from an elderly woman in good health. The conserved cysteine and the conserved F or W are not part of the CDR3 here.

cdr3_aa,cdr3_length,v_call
ASSLGGSNSYNEQF,14,TRBV28
SALGLASSYEQY,12,TRBV20-1
ASSENNEQF,9,TRBV10-1
SAAPEGGHLYEQY,13,TRBV20-1
ASRSDSHPSYEQY,13,TRBV5-1
ASRGTQGEKLF,11,TRBV12-3/TRBV12-4
ASSPTGSTGANSYEQY,16,TRBV28
ASRSSGANTGELF,13,TRBV2
ASSPGTSGIPTQETQY,16,TRBV27
ASSLVWANTGELF,13,TRBV7-2
SASNRPNQPQH,11,TRBV20-1
ASSLRGRLTEAF,12,TRBV7-3
ASSRQGIREKLF,12,TRBV14
ASSSHRTGRDGYT,13,TRBV7-3
AWTVTNIQY,9,TRBV30
ASSQVIAGGTTDTQY,15,TRBV3-1
ASSLAGQGEKLF,12,TRBV5-1
AISVGREYYEQY,12,TRBV10-3
ASSQDLWASGQNIQY,15,TRBV4-3
ASSQEALRGIRTSGELF,17,TRBV3-1